The rows below give T cell receptor beta chains drawn from one sample of a study of shared clonotypes between healthy human individuals. Produced via immunoSEQ multiplex PCR; TCRdb's table is partial and in-frame only. The sample lists around 1,100,000 clones, roughly 77% occurring once. Source material: memory CD4+ T cells from PBMCs. These receptor sequences come from a man younger than 30 in good health. Some clones in this sample may be carry-over from other donors' samples. CDR3s include the opening cysteine and the closing phenylalanine or tryptophan. The D gene is left open where the match is weak. The listing skips clone size in some rows; elsewhere it reads once, few, many or a size class.

j_call d_call clone_size v_call cdr3_nt cdr3_aa
TRBJ2-1 TRBD2 . TRBV28 TGTGCCAGCAGTTTCCTAGCGGGAGGCCCCAATGAGCAGTTCTTC CASSFLAGGPNEQFF
TRBJ2-7 TRBD2 . TRBV12-5 TGTGCTACCGGGGGGGTTGTCGGCGAGCAGTACTTC CATGGVVGEQYF
TRBJ1-1 . . TRBV4-1 TGCGCCAGCAGCCACAACCTGGGACCGGCGCAAAGTGAAGCTTTCTTT CASSHNLGPAQSEAFF
TRBJ1-2 TRBD1 . TRBV10-3 TGTGCCATGTGGGGACAGGGTGATAAGGAGAGGTTTGGCTACACCTTC CAMWGQGDKERFGYTF
TRBJ1-1 . . TRBV6-1 TGTGCCAGCAGCCACAACAGGGCGACGGTCACTGAAGCTTTCTTT CASSHNRATVTEAFF
TRBJ1-1 TRBD1 few TRBV2 TGTGCCAGTAAGGACAGGGGCACTGAAGCTTTCTTT CASKDRGTEAFF
TRBJ2-2 TRBD1 . TRBV2 TGTGCCAGCAGAATAGACAGGGCGAACACCGGGGAGCTGTTTTTT CASRIDRANTGELFF
TRBJ2-1 . . TRBV2 TGTGCCAGCAGTGAAAGGGCCCGCCCTAGGCAGTTCTTC CASSERARPRQFF
TRBJ1-1 . once TRBV7-2 TGTGCCAGCAGCCTAGTGGGGGCTCAGAACACTGAAGCTTTCTTT CASSLVGAQNTEAFF
TRBJ1-1 . . TRBV7-2 TGTGCCAGCAGCCGGGGACACGAACATGAAGCTTTCTTT CASSRGHEHEAFF
TRBJ2-3 . . TRBV29-1 TGCAGCGTTGGTGCCCAGCGTAGCACAGATACGCAGTATTTT CSVGAQRSTDTQYF
TRBJ2-1 . . TRBV11-2 TGTGCCAGCAGCTTAAGCAGGGTGAGAGGTGAGCAGTTCTTC CASSLSRVRGEQFF
TRBJ2-2 . . TRBV2 TGTGCCAGCAATTACGGCACCGGGGAGCTGTTTTTT CASNYGTGELFF
TRBJ1-1 . few TRBV7-2 TGTGCCAGCAGCCGCATTCAGGGAAAAGCTTTCTTT CASSRIQGKAFF
TRBJ2-7 TRBD2 . TRBV6-1 TGTGCCAGCAGTGGGCCCGGGACTAGCTTTTTTGTCTACGAGCAGTACTTC CASSGPGTSFFVYEQYF
TRBJ2-7 . . TRBV13 TGTGCCAGCAGCTTTCGGGGGCGCAGCCCCTACGAGCAGTACTTC CASSFRGRSPYEQYF
TRBJ2-6 . . TRBV28 TGTGCCAGCAAGCCTAGGGTGGGCCCGAAGGGTTTTTCTGGGGCCAACGTCCTGACTTTC CASKPRVGPKGFSGANVLTF
TRBJ1-2 . . TRBV5-1 TGCGCCAGCAGCCGACCTGACACCTCCTATGGCTACACCTTC CASSRPDTSYGYTF
TRBJ1-2 . . TRBV27 TGTGCCAGCAGTTTACGGGGGTCCAACTATGGCTACACCTTC CASSLRGSNYGYTF
TRBJ1-2 . . TRBV7-3 TGTGCCAGCAGCCGAGACACGAACTATGGCTACACCTTC CASSRDTNYGYTF
TRBJ2-2 . once TRBV5-1 TGCGCCAGCAGCACTAGGGTCACCGGGGAGCTGTTTTTT CASSTRVTGELFF
TRBJ2-5 TRBD2 . TRBV11-2 TGTGCCAGCAGCCCCAATGGGCGGGGGGAGACCCAGTACTTC CASSPNGRGETQYF
TRBJ2-6 TRBD1 . TRBV18 TGTGCCAGCTCACCCCGGACAGGGGGGGACAACGTCCTGACTTTC CASSPRTGGDNVLTF
TRBJ1-2 . few TRBV18 TGTGCCAGCTCACCAGGGGATGGCTACACCTTC CASSPGDGYTF
TRBJ2-1 TRBD2 . TRBV28 TGTGCCAGCAGTTCGTCCAAACTAGCGGGAGGGTTGTACAATGAGCAGTTCTTC CASSSSKLAGGLYNEQFF
TRBJ2-3 TRBD2 few TRBV5-1 TGCGCCAGCAGCTTCGGAGCGGGAGTGGGTACAGATACGCAGTATTTT CASSFGAGVGTDTQYF
TRBJ1-2 . . TRBV28 TGTGCCAGCAGTTTGGCTAACTATGGCTACACCTTT CASSLANYGYTF
TRBJ1-2 . . TRBV4-2 TGTGCCAGCAGCCAGGTCGACAGTAACTATGGCTACACCTTC CASSQVDSNYGYTF
TRBJ1-2 . . TRBV7-2 TGTGCCAGCAGCCTAGGGGGAGGGATTAGCTATGGCTACACCTTC CASSLGGGISYGYTF
TRBJ1-2 TRBD1 . TRBV15 TGTGCCACCAGCAGGGGGGACAGGGCCTATGGCTACACCTTC CATSRGDRAYGYTF
TRBJ2-2 TRBD2 . TRBV11-2 TGTGCCAGCAGCCATAGCGGGAAGAACACCGGGGAGCTGTTTTTT CASSHSGKNTGELFF
TRBJ1-4 . . TRBV14 TGTGCCAGCAGCCAAGACCGCGGGAGGACTAATGAAAAACTGTTTTTT CASSQDRGRTNEKLFF
TRBJ2-6 TRBD2 . TRBV28 TGTGCCAGCAGCCTTAGCGGGGCCTCTGGGGCCAACGTCCTGACTTTC CASSLSGASGANVLTF
TRBJ2-1 . . TRBV18 TGTGCCAGCTCACCACCTAGCGGCTACAATGAGCAGTTCTTC CASSPPSGYNEQFF
TRBJ2-2 TRBD1 . TRBV6-5 TGTGCCAGCAGTTACCAGACAGGGGCGGCCGGGGAGCTGTTTTTT CASSYQTGAAGELFF
TRBJ2-3 TRBD2 once TRBV19 TGTGCCAGTAGTAGGGGGGGGAGCACAGATACGCAGTATTTT CASSRGGSTDTQYF
TRBJ1-2 . . TRBV7-9 TGTGCCAGCAGCAAGGGACATCCCGGCTATGGCTACACCTTC CASSKGHPGYGYTF
TRBJ2-5 TRBD2 . TRBV7-2 TGTGCCAGCAGCTTAGGGAGGGCGGGGGGACCTCAAGAGACCCAGTACTTC CASSLGRAGGPQETQYF
TRBJ1-5 TRBD1 . TRBV19 TGTGCCAGTAGTATAGATCTAAGGGACAGCTTGTATAGCAATCAGCCCCAGCATTTT CASSIDLRDSLYSNQPQHF
TRBJ2-3 . . TRBV11-2 TGTGCCAGCAGGAGGATCGCGGGGCCCACAGATACGCAGTATTTT CASRRIAGPTDTQYF
TRBJ1-2 . many TRBV18 TGTGCCAGCTCACCGGAGGACGGCTATGGCTACACCTTC CASSPEDGYGYTF
TRBJ2-5 . . TRBV5-1 TGCGCCAGCAGCTCCCGACAGCAACAAGAGACCCAGTACTTC CASSSRQQQETQYF
TRBJ2-1 . . TRBV5-4 TGTGCCAGCAGCTCATGGGGCACCCACAATGAGCAGTTCTTC CASSSWGTHNEQFF
TRBJ1-2 TRBD1 . TRBV28 TGTGCCAGCAGCGACAGGGGGCGCAATCGGGGCTACACCTTC CASSDRGRNRGYTF
TRBJ2-2 . . TRBV4-2 TGTGCCAGCAGCCAAGGGACGGACTTTGCGAACACCGGGGAGCTGTTTTTT CASSQGTDFANTGELFF
TRBJ2-5 TRBD2 . TRBV6-1 TGTGCCAGCAGTGAAGGTTTTCGGGAGGCGGGAGAGACCCAGTACTTC CASSEGFREAGETQYF
TRBJ2-2 . . TRBV5-6 TGTGCCAGCAGCTTGGCCGGGCTTCCCACCGGGGAGCTGTTTTTT CASSLAGLPTGELFF
TRBJ1-1 . . TRBV28 TGTGCCAGCAGTCGGGCCATTCCGGGAGCTTTCTTT CASSRAIPGAFF
TRBJ2-7 . . TRBV28 TGTGCCAGCAGTCAACAGCGGTCACCCTACGAGCAGTACTTC CASSQQRSPYEQYF
TRBJ1-1 TRBD1 few TRBV5-8 TGTGCCAGCAGCTCCTCAGGGGGCGACCAGACTCAGAACACTGAAGCTTTCTTT CASSSSGGDQTQNTEAFF
TRBJ1-1 . many TRBV4-2 TGTGCCAGCAGCCAAGACCCTTCATCAGAGCCCCAAGCTTTCTTT CASSQDPSSEPQAFF
TRBJ2-4 . . TRBV21-1 TGTGCCAGCAGCAAAGGAAGTACCAAAAACATTCAGTACTTC CASSKGSTKNIQYF
TRBJ2-5 TRBD1 . TRBV5-1 TGCGCCAGCCGAGAACAGGGGGCCGAGACCCAGTACTTC CASREQGAETQYF
TRBJ1-2 TRBD1 . TRBV28 TGTGCCAGCAGTGTTCCAGGGGGCGCGAGCTATGGCTACACCTTC CASSVPGGASYGYTF